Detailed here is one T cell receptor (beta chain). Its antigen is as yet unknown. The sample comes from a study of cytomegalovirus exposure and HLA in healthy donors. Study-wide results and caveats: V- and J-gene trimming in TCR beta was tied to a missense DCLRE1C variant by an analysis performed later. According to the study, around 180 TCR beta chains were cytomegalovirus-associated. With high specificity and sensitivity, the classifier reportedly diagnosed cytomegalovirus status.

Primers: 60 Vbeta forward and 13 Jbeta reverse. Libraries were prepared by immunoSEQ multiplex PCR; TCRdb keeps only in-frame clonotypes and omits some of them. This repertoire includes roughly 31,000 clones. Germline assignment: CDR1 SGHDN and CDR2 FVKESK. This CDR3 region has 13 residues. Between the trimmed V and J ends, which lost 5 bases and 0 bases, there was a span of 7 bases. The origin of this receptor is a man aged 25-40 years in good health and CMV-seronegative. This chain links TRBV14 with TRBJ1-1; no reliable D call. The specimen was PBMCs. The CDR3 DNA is TGTGCCAGCAGCGCCCAGTTGAACACTGAAGCTTTCTTT. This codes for CASSAQLNTEAFF.